Below, one T cell receptor beta chain is given with its context. This record comes from a study of blood T cell repertoires in COVID-19. Study context: T cells, B-cell-depleted T cells, or PBMCs provided the cDNA or gDNA that served as material.

V was cut by 4 bases and J by 1 base, with 8 bases left in between. The CDR3 length is 13 residues. Germline V CDR1 and CDR2: SGHKS, YYEKEE (reference sequence). Original data processing: Amplification with reference gene primers provided the estimates of nucleated cell counts. The method was immunoSEQ multiplex PCR; TCRdb's version includes in-frame clones alone and lacks a portion of them. The V and J calls and the clone size are those of that table, but D and trimming were determined from the DNA. Here the sample spans 55,000 to 85,000 clones, roughly 91% being singletons. This sequence originates from a woman between 18 and 29 years old with acute or convalescent COVID-19. The V call is TRBV5-5, the J call TRBJ1-1, with D uncertain. Sequencing was carried out using peripheral blood. The CDR3 nucleotides are TGTGCCAGCAGCATCCGGGGGAACACTGAAGCTTTCTTT. Protein: CASSIRGNTEAFF.